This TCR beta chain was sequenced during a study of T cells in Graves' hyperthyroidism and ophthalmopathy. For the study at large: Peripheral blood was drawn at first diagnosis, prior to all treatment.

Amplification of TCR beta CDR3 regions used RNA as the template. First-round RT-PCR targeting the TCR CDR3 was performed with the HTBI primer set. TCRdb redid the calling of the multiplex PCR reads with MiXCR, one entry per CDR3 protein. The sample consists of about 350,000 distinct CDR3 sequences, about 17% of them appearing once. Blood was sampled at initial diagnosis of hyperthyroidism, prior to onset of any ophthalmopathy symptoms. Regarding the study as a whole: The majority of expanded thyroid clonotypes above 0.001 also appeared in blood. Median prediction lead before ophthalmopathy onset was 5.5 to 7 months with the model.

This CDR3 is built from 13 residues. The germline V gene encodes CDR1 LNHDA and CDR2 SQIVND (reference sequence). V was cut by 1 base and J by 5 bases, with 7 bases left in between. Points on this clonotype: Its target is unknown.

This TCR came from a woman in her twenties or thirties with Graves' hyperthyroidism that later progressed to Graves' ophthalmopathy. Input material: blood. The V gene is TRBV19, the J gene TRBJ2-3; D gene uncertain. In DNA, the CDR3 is TGTGCCAGTAGTATAGTGAGTCAAGATACGCAGTATTTT. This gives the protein CASSIVSQDTQYF.